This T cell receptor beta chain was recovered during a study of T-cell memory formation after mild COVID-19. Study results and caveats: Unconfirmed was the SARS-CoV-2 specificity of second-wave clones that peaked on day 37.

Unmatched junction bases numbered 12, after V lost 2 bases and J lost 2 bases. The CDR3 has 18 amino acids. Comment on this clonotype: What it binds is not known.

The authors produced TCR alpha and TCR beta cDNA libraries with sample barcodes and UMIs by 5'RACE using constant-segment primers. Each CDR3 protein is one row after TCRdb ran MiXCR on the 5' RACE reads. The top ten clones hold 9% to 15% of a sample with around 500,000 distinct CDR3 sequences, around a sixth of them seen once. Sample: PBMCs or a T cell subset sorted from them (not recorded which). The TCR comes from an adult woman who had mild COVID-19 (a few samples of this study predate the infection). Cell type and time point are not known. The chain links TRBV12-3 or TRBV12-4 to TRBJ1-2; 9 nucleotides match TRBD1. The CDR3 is CASSLIPRDRERNYGYTF. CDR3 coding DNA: TGTGCCAGCAGTTTAATCCCCCGGGACAGGGAACGCAACTATGGCTACACCTTC.